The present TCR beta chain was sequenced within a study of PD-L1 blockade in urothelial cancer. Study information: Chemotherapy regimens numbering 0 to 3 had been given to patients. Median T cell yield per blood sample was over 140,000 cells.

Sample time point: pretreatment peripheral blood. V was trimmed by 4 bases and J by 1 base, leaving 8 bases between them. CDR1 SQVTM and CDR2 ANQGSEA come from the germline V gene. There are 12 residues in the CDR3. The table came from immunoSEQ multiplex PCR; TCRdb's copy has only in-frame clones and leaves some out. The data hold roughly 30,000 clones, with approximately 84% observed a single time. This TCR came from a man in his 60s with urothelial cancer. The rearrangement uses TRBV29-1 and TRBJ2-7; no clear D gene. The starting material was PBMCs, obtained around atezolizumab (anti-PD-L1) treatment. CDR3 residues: CSVGDPSYEQYF. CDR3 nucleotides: TGCAGCGTTGGAGACCCGTCCTACGAGCAGTACTTC.